The present T cell receptor beta chain was sequenced within a study of shared clonotypes between healthy human individuals. Whole-study context: Every donor yielded three CD4 naive, three CD4 memory, two CD8 naive and one CD8 memory plate.

The CDR3 runs 18 residues. After removal of 4 bases from V and 0 bases from J, the junction contained 14 bases not matched to a gene. Germline CDR1 and CDR2: SGHDT and YYEEEE. Naive CD8 cells lacked CD45RO, underwent positive selection for CCR7 and left out terminally differentiated effector memory CD45RA+ cells. As processed by the authors: ImmunoSEQ supplied junction-only sequences lacking quality scores, so filtering was different. Only in-frame clones appear in the TCRdb table, and some are missing; sequencing was by immunoSEQ multiplex PCR. From that table come the V and J calls and clone size; the DNA was used to work out D and trimming. The table shows hundreds of thousands of clones, with 95% to 98% occurring only once.

The sample taken for sequencing was naive CD8+ T cells sorted from blood. The TCR sequence derives from a man younger than 45 in good health. The chain couples TRBV5-6 to TRBJ2-7; 9 bases are shared with TRBD1. CDR3 in amino acids: CASSKGQGLAPTSYEQYF. The CDR3 DNA sequence: TGTGCCAGCAGCAAGGGACAGGGCCTAGCGCCTACCTCCTACGAGCAGTACTTC.